This TCR beta chain came from a study of identifying expanded T cells in peripheral blood. The ends were cut back, 8 bases at V and 0 bases at J, with 14 bases in the middle. The CDR3 has 15 residues. Germline V CDR1 and CDR2: LNHDA, SQIVND (reference sequence). TCRdb's table, derived via immunoSEQ multiplex PCR, lists solely in-frame clones and lacks some. The table has approximately 100,000 clones, approximately 90% seen once. The chain has TRBV19 and TRBJ1-5; tentatively, D is TRBD1 (5 bases). The specimen sequenced was blood. This TCR was sampled from a person aged 18 to 70 in good health. This chain's CDR3 is CASSGLRYSNQPQHF. CDR3 DNA sequence: TGTGCCAGTTCGGGACTGCGTTATAGCAATCAGCCCCAGCATTTT.